This TCR beta chain comes out of a study of control samples from healthy donors and cancer patients. Measured with immunoSEQ multiplex PCR; TCRdb has only the in-frame clones, and not every one. This table has 65,000 to 95,000 clones, roughly 86% appearing once. The sample holds many counts of this clone. The receptor comes from a man between 50 and 59 years old in good health. Specimen: blood.

The CDR3 DNA follows: TGCGCCAGCAGCCAAACATCATTGAACACTGAAGCTTTCTTT. Encoded protein: CASSQTSLNTEAFF. The chain uses TRBV4-1 and TRBJ1-1; D is unclear. With 2 bases removed from V and 0 bases from J, the gap between germline ends came to 7 bases. The CDR3 has 14 residues. Germline assignment: CDR1 MGHRA and CDR2 YSYEKL.